This T cell receptor (beta chain) is from a study of beta chain features in type 1 diabetes. Study details: All samples together contributed some 100,000,000 sorted cells for examination. Overall study results and limits: All four CD4+ subsets from Type 1 diabetes patients carried moderately but significantly shorter TCRB CDR3s. PCR might preferentially amplify shorter templates, equally in patients and controls.

The sequenced template was cDNA made from the entire isolated RNA. The table came from immunoSEQ multiplex PCR; TCRdb's copy has only in-frame clones and leaves some out. The table has some 170,000 clones, about 63% seen once. Trimming stripped 6 bases from V and 2 bases from J, with 15 bases between. From germline, CDR1 is SNHLY and CDR2 FYNNEI. This CDR3 is built from 15 residues. This clone was detected only once. Its cognate antigen is unknown. The TCR comes from a man under 40 with type 1 diabetes. This chain uses TRBV2 with TRBJ2-3, with D possibly TRBD2 on 6 matching bases. Material for sequencing was naive CD4+ T cells from blood. The CDR3 spells CASRPGSTNTDTQYF. DNA of the CDR3: TGTGCCAGCAGACCCGGGAGTACAAACACAGATACGCAGTATTTT.